The sequence of this T cell receptor (beta chain) was determined in a study of shared clonotypes between healthy human individuals. Broader study findings: When naive CD4 clonotypes were compared across a handful of donors, about 4.9% were shared. Memory subsets had estimated richness that was generally smaller than that of naive subsets. Apart from blood, nothing was sampled; tissue repertoires likely differ. Among donors, sharing of clonotypes was expected to be affected by sequencing depth.

This CDR3 comprises 14 residues. V lost 2 bases to trimming and J lost 4 bases, with 12 bases between them. Germline V lookup: CDR1 SGHNT, CDR2 YYREEE (reference sequence). Here immunoSEQ multiplex PCR was the method, and the copy in TCRdb shows in-frame clones only, minus some. Among some 900,000 clones listed, around 80% were seen once. In regard to this clone: The antigen is undetermined.

The sample consisted of memory CD4+ T cells sorted from blood. Subset defined: CD45RA-negative fraction. The chain recombines TRBV5-4 with TRBJ1-2; no clear D gene. The TCR comes from a man between 18 and 29 years old in good health. CDR3 in amino acids: CASSFNTAGYGYTF. The CDR3, as DNA: TGTGCCAGCAGCTTCAATACAGCGGGCTATGGCTACACCTTC.